A selection of T cell receptor beta chains follows, all from one sample in a study of cytomegalovirus exposure and HLA in healthy donors. Data came from immunoSEQ multiplex PCR; TCRdb stores just in-frame clones and leaves some out. The table records roughly 290,000 clones, around 90% of them present only once. The sequencing sample was made of PBMCs. Receptors were obtained from a woman younger than 30 in good health and CMV-seronegative. Both conserved end residues are part of each CDR3. A D gene is named only where the DNA matches it firmly. A clone size is listed for some rows: how often the clone was seen (once, few, many), or a class if it is expanded.

-	TRBJ1-1	TRBV10-3	-	13	CAISESTSTEAFF	TGTGCCATCAGTGAGTCTACGAGCACTGAAGCTTTCTTT
TRBD1	TRBJ1-4	TRBV5-4	-	16	CASSLGGTGYNEKLFF	TGTGCCAGCAGCTTGGGGGGGACAGGGTATAATGAAAAACTGTTTTTT
TRBD1	TRBJ1-5	TRBV5-1	-	14	CASSLGTGGQPQHF	TGCGCCAGCAGCTTGGGAACAGGGGGTCAGCCCCAGCATTTT
-	TRBJ2-7	TRBV11-2	-	11	CASSFTYEQYF	TGTGCCAGCAGCTTCACCTACGAGCAGTACTTC
TRBD1	TRBJ2-5	TRBV7-7	-	16	CASSWGTGAMEETQYF	TGTGCTAGCAGCTGGGGGACAGGGGCGATGGAAGAGACCCAGTACTTC
-	TRBJ2-2	TRBV2	-	13	CASKEMNTGELFF	TGTGCCAGCAAAGAGATGAACACCGGGGAGCTGTTTTTT
TRBD1	TRBJ1-2	TRBV6-5	-	15	CASSYSGQDNYGYTF	TGTGCCAGCAGTTACTCGGGACAGGACAACTATGGCTACACCTTC
TRBD2	TRBJ2-5	TRBV7-2	-	15	CASSFSGGLQETQYF	TGTGCCAGCAGCTTCAGCGGGGGCCTTCAAGAGACCCAGTACTTC
-	TRBJ1-5	TRBV6-1	-	12	CASRGQNQPQHF	TGTGCCAGCAGGGGGCAGAATCAGCCCCAGCATTTT
TRBD1	TRBJ1-6	TRBV10-2	-	14	CASSVGQGDSPLHF	TGCGCCAGCTCCGTAGGACAGGGCGATTCACCCCTCCACTTT
TRBD2	TRBJ2-1	TRBV18	-	18	CASSPPRASGGTYNEQFF	TGTGCCAGCTCACCACCCCGGGCTAGCGGGGGGACCTACAATGAGCAGTTCTTC
-	TRBJ1-2	TRBV27	-	14	CASSSQPSNYGYTF	TGTGCCAGCAGTTCACAGCCCTCTAACTATGGCTACACCTTC
-	TRBJ1-4	TRBV18	once	16	CASSPKNREPNEKLFF	TGTGCCAGCTCACCCAAAAACAGGGAGCCTAATGAAAAACTGTTTTTT
TRBD1	TRBJ1-2	TRBV7-2	-	16	CASSLAYTGVNYGYTF	TGTGCCAGCAGCTTAGCATACACAGGGGTCAACTATGGCTACACCTTC
-	TRBJ2-2	TRBV5-6	-	15	CASIRKGANTGELFF	TGTGCCAGCATCCGTAAGGGGGCGAACACCGGGGAGCTGTTTTTT
TRBD1	TRBJ2-7	TRBV29-1	-	14	CSVAQGTASYEQYF	TGCAGCGTCGCTCAAGGGACAGCGTCCTACGAGCAGTACTTC
-	TRBJ1-3	TRBV30	-	15	CAWSAPDTSGNTIYF	TGTGCCTGGAGTGCCCCGGACACCTCTGGAAACACCATATATTTT
-	TRBJ1-1	TRBV29-1	-	13	CSVTQDWNTEAFF	TGCAGCGTTACCCAGGATTGGAACACTGAAGCTTTCTTT
TRBD1	TRBJ1-5	TRBV27	-	17	CASRGQGAAFRNQPQHF	TGTGCCAGCAGAGGACAGGGGGCAGCTTTCCGCAATCAGCCCCAGCATTTT
TRBD1	TRBJ2-2	TRBV5-6	few	15	CASSWGTGDTGELFF	TGTGCCAGCAGCTGGGGGACAGGGGACACCGGGGAGCTGTTTTTT
-	TRBJ2-7	TRBV5-1	-	14	CASSLVGGGYEQYF	TGCGCCAGCAGCTTGGTAGGGGGAGGGTACGAGCAGTACTTC
-	TRBJ1-3	TRBV6-1	-	15	CASSEALTGGNTIYF	TGTGCCAGCAGTGAAGCGCTGACAGGTGGAAACACCATATATTTT
-	TRBJ1-5	TRBV27	-	13	CASSWQIRQPQHF	TGTGCCAGCAGTTGGCAGATTCGTCAGCCCCAGCATTTT
-	TRBJ1-1	TRBV9	few	13	CASSVAPSGEAFF	TGTGCCAGCAGCGTAGCTCCCTCGGGGGAAGCTTTCTTT
-	TRBJ1-3	TRBV6-1	-	17	CASSEGGWDLSGNTIYF	TGTGCCAGCAGTGAAGGCGGGTGGGATCTCTCTGGAAACACCATATATTTT
TRBD1	TRBJ1-2	TRBV2	-	14	CASSITGGVGGYTF	TGTGCCAGCAGCATTACAGGGGGGGTAGGTGGCTACACCTTC
TRBD1	TRBJ2-3	TRBV10-1	-	12	CAPTGITDTQYF	TGCGCCCCGACAGGGATCACAGATACGCAGTATTTT
TRBD1	TRBJ2-7	TRBV6-1	-	15	CASSPGQGWLNEQYF	TGTGCCAGCAGTCCCGGACAGGGCTGGTTGAACGAGCAGTACTTC
-	TRBJ1-2	TRBV19	-	11	CASFRDYGYTF	TGTGCCAGCTTCCGTGACTATGGCTACACCTTC
-	TRBJ1-1	TRBV5-1	-	14	CASSLAGEGTEAFF	TGCGCCAGCAGCTTGGCGGGTGAGGGAACTGAAGCTTTCTTT
TRBD1	TRBJ1-1	TRBV2	-	14	CASRERQGNTEAFF	TGTGCCAGCAGGGAAAGACAGGGGAACACTGAAGCTTTCTTT
TRBD2	TRBJ2-1	TRBV4-2	once	14	CASGVAGGYNEQFF	TGTGCCAGCGGGGTGGCGGGGGGTTACAATGAGCAGTTCTTC
TRBD1	TRBJ1-1	TRBV7-8	-	16	CASSLGVGQGNTEAFF	TGTGCCAGCAGCTTAGGGGTAGGACAGGGGAACACTGAAGCTTTCTTT
-	TRBJ2-7	TRBV4-1	-	14	CASSQVERVHEQYF	TGCGCCAGCAGCCAAGTTGAACGGGTACACGAGCAGTACTTC
TRBD1	TRBJ1-5	TRBV30	-	15	CAWSTPDRADQPQHF	TGTGCCTGGAGTACCCCGGACAGGGCAGATCAGCCCCAGCATTTT
-	TRBJ2-6	TRBV7-8	-	15	CASSPKGIGANVLTF	TGTGCCAGCAGCCCAAAGGGGATTGGGGCCAACGTCCTGACTTTC
TRBD1	TRBJ1-2	TRBV10-3	-	14	CATEQGNLAYGYTF	TGTGCCACCGAACAGGGGAACTTGGCCTATGGCTACACCTTC
TRBD1	TRBJ1-2	TRBV9	once	14	CASSARQGDYGYTF	TGTGCCAGCAGCGCCCGACAGGGGGACTATGGCTACACCTTC
TRBD1	TRBJ1-4	TRBV6-1	-	15	CASSVTGTADEKLFF	TGTGCCAGCAGTGTAACCGGGACAGCAGATGAAAAACTGTTTTTT
-	TRBJ2-2	TRBV7-9	-	13	CASSLQGTGELFF	TGTGCCAGCAGCTTACAGGGCACCGGGGAGCTGTTTTTT
-	TRBJ2-2	TRBV6-1	-	15	CASRGFQGWTGELFF	TGTGCCAGCAGAGGCTTCCAGGGATGGACCGGGGAGCTGTTTTTT
-	TRBJ2-1	TRBV7-9	-	10	CASSLARKFF	TGTGCCAGCAGCTTAGCGAGGAAGTTCTTC
TRBD1	TRBJ1-1	TRBV7-3	-	14	CASSYRGGSTEAFF	TGTGCCAGCAGCTACAGGGGAGGAAGCACTGAAGCTTTCTTT
TRBD1	TRBJ2-6	TRBV30	-	18	CAFLSGTGGLSGANVLTF	TGTGCCTTCCTATCCGGGACAGGGGGGCTCTCTGGGGCCAACGTCCTGACTTTC
-	TRBJ1-4	TRBV5-1	-	15	CASSLAPDSNEKLFF	TGCGCCAGCAGCTTGGCCCCGGACAGCAATGAAAAACTGTTTTTT
-	TRBJ2-3	TRBV6-1	-	13	CASSEVGADTQYF	TGTGCCAGCAGTGAAGTCGGGGCAGATACGCAGTATTTT
-	TRBJ1-4	TRBV4-1	-	18	CASSLRPNGRRLNEKLFF	TGCGCCAGCAGCCTGCGCCCCAATGGGAGGCGATTAAATGAAAAACTGTTTTTT
-	TRBJ1-2	TRBV5-4	-	13	CASTFQGAYGYTF	TGTGCCAGCACATTTCAGGGTGCCTATGGCTACACCTTC
-	TRBJ2-7	TRBV10-3	-	14	CAISARRDDYEQYF	TGTGCCATCAGTGCAAGGCGGGACGACTACGAGCAGTACTTC
-	TRBJ2-7	TRBV27	-	11	CASSSGYEQYF	TGTGCCAGCAGTTCGGGCTACGAGCAGTACTTC
TRBD2	TRBJ2-3	TRBV7-9	-	15	CASSFAGGIRNTQYF	TGTGCCAGCAGCTTTGCGGGGGGGATAAGGAATACGCAGTATTTT
TRBD1	TRBJ1-6	TRBV27	-	19	CASSSTGQGVKSYNSPLHF	TGTGCCAGCAGTTCTACGGGACAGGGAGTCAAGTCCTATAATTCACCCCTCCACTTT
TRBD2	TRBJ2-1	TRBV10-3	-	16	CAISESMASGDNEQFF	TGTGCCATCAGTGAGTCTATGGCTAGCGGGGACAATGAGCAGTTCTTC
TRBD1	TRBJ2-7	TRBV7-8	-	14	CASSHGQGSHEQYF	TGTGCCAGCAGCCATGGACAGGGATCCCACGAGCAGTACTTC
-	TRBJ1-1	TRBV7-8	-	15	CASSSITGDRSELFF	TGTGCCAGCAGCTCCATTACGGGGGACCGGTCAGAGCTTTTCTTT